The rows below give T cell receptor beta chains drawn from one sample of a study of T cell repertoires in cytomegalovirus infection. TCRdb fed the reads into MiXCR, producing one record per CDR3 protein. The table has about 310,000 distinct CDR3 sequences, approximately 25% seen once. Their target antigens are unknown. The sequencing used cultured PBMCs, collected from culture after CMV antigen stimulation. Source of these receptors: a human donor in good health (CMV status not recorded). Some clones in this sample may be carry-over from other donors' samples. Each CDR3 is given with its conserved first and last residue. The D gene is left open where the match is weak. Rows may omit the clone size; those that give it use once, few, many or a size class.

d_call: NA
v_call: TRBV11-2
clone_size: NA
j_call: TRBJ2-1
cdr3_aa: CASSLGMVEQFF
cdr3_nt: TGTGCCAGCAGCTTAGGGATGGTTGAGCAGTTCTTC

d_call: TRBD1
v_call: TRBV27
clone_size: NA
j_call: TRBJ2-1
cdr3_aa: CASKPLDRVNNEQFF
cdr3_nt: TGTGCCAGCAAACCTTTGGACAGGGTGAACAATGAGCAGTTCTTC

d_call: NA
v_call: TRBV7-2
clone_size: many
j_call: TRBJ1-4
cdr3_aa: CASSRNEGTNEKLFF
cdr3_nt: TGTGCCAGCAGCCGGAACGAGGGGACGAATGAAAAACTGTTTTTT

d_call: TRBD2
v_call: TRBV20-1
clone_size: NA
j_call: TRBJ2-1
cdr3_aa: CSAQLAGGPSNEQFF
cdr3_nt: TGCAGTGCTCAATTAGCGGGAGGGCCTTCCAATGAGCAGTTCTTC

d_call: TRBD2
v_call: TRBV7-2
clone_size: NA
j_call: TRBJ2-4
cdr3_aa: CASSNQRGAVANIQYF
cdr3_nt: TGTGCCAGCAGCAATCAGCGGGGGGCAGTAGCAAACATTCAGTACTTC

d_call: NA
v_call: TRBV7-2
clone_size: many
j_call: TRBJ1-6
cdr3_aa: CASSSLPRRRGVNSPLHF
cdr3_nt: TGTGCCAGCAGCTCCCTTCCCCGGCGAAGGGGGGTTAATTCACCCCTCCACTTT

d_call: NA
v_call: TRBV6-2/TRBV6-3
clone_size: few
j_call: TRBJ2-7
cdr3_aa: CASSPGTKEQYF
cdr3_nt: TGTGCCAGCAGCCCCGGGACCAAAGAGCAGTACTTC

d_call: NA
v_call: TRBV5-6
clone_size: large
j_call: TRBJ1-2
cdr3_aa: CASSLPGGGYGYTF
cdr3_nt: TGTGCCAGCAGCTTGCCCGGGGGCGGCTATGGCTACACCTTC

d_call: NA
v_call: TRBV7-2
clone_size: many
j_call: TRBJ1-6
cdr3_aa: CASTFGDGSPLHF
cdr3_nt: TGTGCCAGCACCTTCGGTGATGGTTCACCCCTCCACTTT

d_call: NA
v_call: TRBV7-9
clone_size: NA
j_call: TRBJ1-6
cdr3_aa: CASSLTAGSNSPLHF
cdr3_nt: TGTGCCAGCAGCTTAACGGCGGGAAGTAATTCACCCCTCCACTTT

d_call: NA
v_call: TRBV2
clone_size: NA
j_call: TRBJ2-2
cdr3_aa: CAGTLEGTGELFF
cdr3_nt: TGTGCCGGGACACTAGAAGGAACCGGGGAGCTGTTTTTT

d_call: TRBD2
v_call: TRBV20-1
clone_size: NA
j_call: TRBJ2-3
cdr3_aa: CSASDGGRGTDTQYF
cdr3_nt: TGCAGTGCTAGTGACGGCGGGAGAGGCACAGATACGCAGTATTTT

d_call: NA
v_call: TRBV20-1
clone_size: NA
j_call: TRBJ1-1
cdr3_aa: CSARAQTGAEAFF
cdr3_nt: TGCAGTGCTAGAGCCCAGACAGGTGCTGAAGCTTTCTTT

d_call: NA
v_call: TRBV12-3/TRBV12-4
clone_size: few
j_call: TRBJ1-1
cdr3_aa: CASRGESGNTEAFF
cdr3_nt: TGTGCCAGCAGGGGGGAGAGCGGGAACACTGAAGCTTTCTTT

d_call: NA
v_call: TRBV29-1
clone_size: NA
j_call: TRBJ2-1
cdr3_aa: CSVHMTDHNEQFF
cdr3_nt: TGCAGCGTCCATATGACGGATCACAATGAGCAGTTCTTC

d_call: NA
v_call: TRBV9
clone_size: NA
j_call: TRBJ1-2
cdr3_aa: CASSVGALGSGYTF
cdr3_nt: TGTGCCAGCAGCGTAGGGGCGCTTGGTTCTGGCTACACCTTC

d_call: NA
v_call: TRBV11-2
clone_size: NA
j_call: TRBJ1-1
cdr3_aa: CASSLDLRRNTEAFF
cdr3_nt: TGTGCCAGCAGCTTAGATCTTCGGCGGAACACTGAAGCTTTCTTT

d_call: NA
v_call: TRBV7-2
clone_size: many
j_call: TRBJ1-4
cdr3_aa: CASSHQGINEKLFF
cdr3_nt: TGTGCCAGCAGCCACCAGGGTATTAATGAAAAACTGTTTTTT

d_call: NA
v_call: TRBV7-2
clone_size: many
j_call: TRBJ2-1
cdr3_aa: CASSFRRNSYNEQFF
cdr3_nt: TGTGCCAGCAGCTTTAGGCGGAACTCCTACAATGAGCAGTTCTTC

d_call: NA
v_call: TRBV25-1
clone_size: NA
j_call: TRBJ1-4
cdr3_aa: CASSEYKWTAEKLFF
cdr3_nt: TGTGCCAGCAGTGAATATAAGTGGACTGCGGAAAAACTGTTTTTT

d_call: NA
v_call: TRBV7-9
clone_size: once
j_call: TRBJ2-3
cdr3_aa: CASSFDVDTQYF
cdr3_nt: TGTGCCAGCAGCTTTGACGTGGACACGCAGTATTTT

d_call: TRBD2
v_call: TRBV29-1
clone_size: once
j_call: TRBJ2-1
cdr3_aa: CSGGRDAYNEQFF
cdr3_nt: TGCAGCGGAGGGAGGGACGCCTACAATGAGCAGTTCTTC

d_call: NA
v_call: TRBV7-8
clone_size: many
j_call: TRBJ1-2
cdr3_aa: CASSSGWLYGYTF
cdr3_nt: TGTGCCAGCAGCTCAGGGTGGCTCTATGGCTACACCTTC

d_call: NA
v_call: TRBV27
clone_size: few
j_call: TRBJ1-6
cdr3_aa: CASSLPYNSPLHF
cdr3_nt: TGTGCCAGCAGCCTCCCCTATAATTCACCCCTCCACTTT

d_call: NA
v_call: TRBV7-2
clone_size: NA
j_call: TRBJ2-7
cdr3_aa: CASSLEFMKGFEQYF
cdr3_nt: TGTGCCAGCAGCTTAGAATTCATGAAGGGCTTCGAGCAGTACTTC

d_call: TRBD1
v_call: TRBV7-2
clone_size: many
j_call: TRBJ2-7
cdr3_aa: CASSSQGAAPEQYF
cdr3_nt: TGTGCCAGCAGCTCACAGGGGGCAGCCCCCGAGCAGTACTTC

d_call: TRBD2
v_call: TRBV12-3/TRBV12-4
clone_size: NA
j_call: TRBJ2-5
cdr3_aa: CASSLALAGGQETQYF
cdr3_nt: TGTGCCAGCAGTTTAGCGCTAGCGGGAGGGCAAGAGACCCAGTACTTC

d_call: NA
v_call: TRBV5-1
clone_size: NA
j_call: TRBJ2-7
cdr3_aa: CASSSAAYSYEQYF
cdr3_nt: TGCGCCAGCAGCTCGGCTGCCTACTCCTACGAGCAGTACTTC

d_call: NA
v_call: TRBV20-1
clone_size: NA
j_call: TRBJ2-4
cdr3_aa: CSARDPGPSHIQYF
cdr3_nt: TGCAGTGCTAGAGATCCCGGACCGAGCCACATTCAGTACTTC

d_call: TRBD1
v_call: TRBV6-6
clone_size: NA
j_call: TRBJ1-1
cdr3_aa: CASRVKGQEAFF
cdr3_nt: TGTGCCAGCCGAGTCAAGGGACAGGAAGCTTTCTTT

d_call: NA
v_call: TRBV7-2
clone_size: many
j_call: TRBJ2-4
cdr3_aa: CASSLVDGPKNIQYF
cdr3_nt: TGTGCCAGCAGCTTAGTCGACGGACCCAAAAACATTCAGTACTTC

d_call: TRBD2
v_call: TRBV7-3
clone_size: few
j_call: TRBJ2-3
cdr3_aa: CASSLRVGLAGAADTQYF
cdr3_nt: TGTGCCAGCAGCTTAAGAGTCGGGTTAGCGGGAGCGGCAGATACGCAGTATTTT

d_call: NA
v_call: TRBV15
clone_size: few
j_call: TRBJ2-4
cdr3_aa: CATSSDRRLWEGGKNIQYF
cdr3_nt: TGTGCCACCAGCAGCGACAGGCGTCTTTGGGAGGGAGGCAAAAACATTCAGTACTTC

d_call: NA
v_call: TRBV5-4
clone_size: NA
j_call: TRBJ2-2
cdr3_aa: CASSLGRTNTGELFF
cdr3_nt: TGTGCCAGCAGCTTGGGACGGACGAACACCGGGGAGCTGTTTTTT